This T cell receptor beta chain was recorded in a study of cytomegalovirus exposure and HLA in healthy donors. The study's findings and limits: Reports state that TCR beta sequences accurately predicted most subjects' HLA-A and HLA-B alleles. CMV serostatus was the only immune exposure information that was available.

Researchers ran the PCR with 60 Vbeta and 13 Jbeta primers. TCRdb keeps only in-frame clones here, not all; method: immunoSEQ multiplex PCR. The repertoire holds over 130,000 clones, over 75% seen once, with less than 3% in the top ten. The CDR3 consists of 14 residues. Per the germline V gene, CDR1 is MGHRA and CDR2 is YSYEKL. V lost 5 bases, J lost 3 bases, and 12 bases lay in between. Everyone who donated was a healthy bone marrow donor. Of note for this clone: Its target is not known.

The source material was PBMCs. The TCR comes from a male donor in good health and CMV-seronegative. The gene calls are TRBV4-1 and TRBJ2-3; weak D call: TRBD1 (5 bases). The CDR3 loop is CASSFDSQTDTQYF. The CDR3 DNA reads as TGCGCCAGCAGCTTTGACAGTCAGACAGATACGCAGTATTTT.